Listed below are T cell receptor beta chains from one sample, sequenced in a study of siplizumab effects on memory and regulatory T cells. TCRdb's table, derived via immunoSEQ multiplex PCR, lists solely in-frame clones and lacks some. The sample holds 110,000 or so clones; around 93% are singletons and the top ten take under 0.2%. The specimen was non-Treg CD4+ T cells sorted from blood. These receptors were taken from a human donor in good health. The CDR3 runs from the conserved cysteine through the conserved F or W. A D gene is named only where the DNA matches it firmly. Expanded clones are given a class, and other clones once, few, many or no size at all.

V gene: TRBV7-6
J gene: TRBJ2-7
D gene: -
clone size: -
CDR3 protein: CASSPRDGSSYEQYF
CDR3 DNA: TGTGCCAGCAGCCCCCGGGACGGAAGCTCCTACGAGCAGTACTTC

V gene: TRBV15
J gene: TRBJ2-5
D gene: TRBD2
clone size: -
CDR3 protein: CATSRAGTKVETQYF
CDR3 DNA: TGTGCCACCAGCAGGGCCGGGACTAAGGTAGAGACCCAGTACTTC

V gene: TRBV7-3
J gene: TRBJ2-6
D gene: -
clone size: -
CDR3 protein: CASSFSGANVLTF
CDR3 DNA: TGTGCCAGCAGCTTTTCTGGGGCCAACGTCCTGACTTTC

V gene: TRBV5-1
J gene: TRBJ2-7
D gene: -
clone size: -
CDR3 protein: CASSLGQAKSYEQYF
CDR3 DNA: TGCGCCAGCAGCTTGGGGCAGGCCAAATCCTACGAGCAGTACTTC

V gene: TRBV6-5
J gene: TRBJ2-7
D gene: TRBD1
clone size: -
CDR3 protein: CASSSPGQIYYEQYF
CDR3 DNA: TGTGCCAGCAGCTCGCCGGGACAGATTTACTACGAGCAGTACTTC

V gene: TRBV19
J gene: TRBJ1-2
D gene: -
clone size: -
CDR3 protein: CASSTGTDGYTF
CDR3 DNA: TGTGCCAGTAGCACCGGGACGGATGGCTACACCTTC

V gene: TRBV7-9
J gene: TRBJ2-1
D gene: -
clone size: once
CDR3 protein: CASSSEKGRSNEQFF
CDR3 DNA: TGTGCCAGCAGCTCCGAGAAGGGCAGATCCAATGAGCAGTTCTTC

V gene: TRBV10-3
J gene: TRBJ2-2
D gene: TRBD1
clone size: -
CDR3 protein: CAIAPGTGRTGELFF
CDR3 DNA: TGTGCCATCGCCCCTGGGACAGGGAGGACCGGGGAGCTGTTTTTT

V gene: TRBV6-5
J gene: TRBJ1-2
D gene: -
clone size: -
CDR3 protein: CASSYTPVEGYTF
CDR3 DNA: TGTGCCAGCAGTTACACCCCGGTGGAAGGCTACACCTTC

V gene: TRBV4-3
J gene: TRBJ1-4
D gene: -
clone size: -
CDR3 protein: CASSQQVGSEKLFF
CDR3 DNA: TGCGCCAGCAGCCAACAGGTTGGCAGCGAAAAACTGTTTTTT

V gene: TRBV5-1
J gene: TRBJ2-7
D gene: -
clone size: -
CDR3 protein: CASSPARTYEQYF
CDR3 DNA: TGCGCCAGCAGCCCCGCGCGAACCTACGAGCAGTACTTC

V gene: TRBV4-3
J gene: TRBJ1-6
D gene: TRBD1
clone size: -
CDR3 protein: CASSQDQGAVISPLHF
CDR3 DNA: TGCGCCAGCAGCCAAGATCAGGGGGCTGTGATTTCACCCCTCCACTTT

V gene: TRBV9
J gene: TRBJ1-1
D gene: TRBD1
clone size: -
CDR3 protein: CASGSGQPNTEAFF
CDR3 DNA: TGTGCCAGCGGCTCGGGACAGCCGAACACTGAAGCTTTCTTT

V gene: TRBV29-1
J gene: TRBJ1-1
D gene: TRBD1
clone size: -
CDR3 protein: CSVPGQGFRTEAFF
CDR3 DNA: TGCAGCGTTCCCGGACAGGGGTTCCGCACTGAAGCTTTCTTT

V gene: TRBV10-3
J gene: TRBJ2-7
D gene: TRBD2
clone size: -
CDR3 protein: CAISESGGYEQYF
CDR3 DNA: TGTGCCATCAGTGAGTCCGGGGGGTACGAGCAGTACTTC

V gene: TRBV10-2
J gene: TRBJ2-7
D gene: -
clone size: -
CDR3 protein: CASENNRSYEQYF
CDR3 DNA: TGCGCCAGCGAAAATAATCGGTCCTACGAGCAGTACTTC

V gene: TRBV4-2
J gene: TRBJ1-4
D gene: -
clone size: once
CDR3 protein: CASSQRDAGEKLFF
CDR3 DNA: TGTGCCAGCAGCCAAAGGGACGCCGGTGAAAAACTGTTTTTT

V gene: TRBV4-2
J gene: TRBJ2-7
D gene: -
clone size: once
CDR3 protein: CASSQRATAYYEQYF
CDR3 DNA: TGTGCCAGCAGCCAGCGGGCGACAGCATACTACGAGCAGTACTTC

V gene: TRBV6-1
J gene: TRBJ2-1
D gene: -
clone size: -
CDR3 protein: CASSESGLKVNEQFF
CDR3 DNA: TGTGCCAGCAGTGAAAGTGGGCTCAAAGTCAATGAGCAGTTCTTC

V gene: TRBV5-4
J gene: TRBJ1-2
D gene: TRBD1
clone size: few
CDR3 protein: CASTGRGQNYGYTF
CDR3 DNA: TGTGCCAGCACCGGCAGGGGGCAAAACTATGGCTACACCTTC

V gene: TRBV14
J gene: TRBJ2-7
D gene: TRBD2
clone size: -
CDR3 protein: CASSQGLANYEQYF
CDR3 DNA: TGTGCCAGCAGCCAAGGACTAGCGAACTACGAGCAGTACTTC

V gene: TRBV12-5
J gene: TRBJ2-7
D gene: -
clone size: once
CDR3 protein: CASGLGASPYEQYF
CDR3 DNA: TGTGCTAGTGGTTTGGGCGCCAGCCCCTACGAGCAGTACTTC

V gene: TRBV30
J gene: TRBJ1-1
D gene: -
clone size: few
CDR3 protein: CAWRSGTLNTEAFF
CDR3 DNA: TGTGCCTGGAGATCCGGGACACTGAACACTGAAGCTTTCTTT

V gene: TRBV19
J gene: TRBJ1-2
D gene: -
clone size: few
CDR3 protein: CASSPGQSYGYTF
CDR3 DNA: TGTGCCAGTAGTCCCGGACAGTCCTATGGCTACACCTTC